Below are 3 T cell receptor beta chains sequenced from a single sample in a study of siplizumab effects on memory and regulatory T cells. Data came from immunoSEQ multiplex PCR; TCRdb stores just in-frame clones and leaves some out. The table lists roughly 100,000 clones, roughly 91% of them singletons, with less than 0.35% in the top ten. The sample was CD4+ T cells sorted from blood. The receptors come from a human donor in good health.

This clone appeared a single time. The chain has TRBV5-6 and TRBJ2-5, with D unclear. Trimming pared 4 bases from V and 1 base from J, leaving 11 bases between. Germline lookup yields CDR1 SGHDT and CDR2 YYEEEE. CDR3 length: 14 residues. Written as DNA, the CDR3 is TGTGCCAGCAGCGCCGCGGACCGCCAAGAGACCCAGTACTTC. Protein product: CASSAADRQETQYF. The full variable domain, with the rest looked up from reference TRBV5-6 and TRBJ2-5, is DAGVTQSPTHLIKTRGQQVTLRCSPKSGHDTVSWYQQALGQGPQFIFQYYEEEERQRGNFPDRFSGHQFPNYSSELNVNALLLGDSALYLCASSAADRQETQYFGPGTRLLVL.

The chain recombines TRBV15 with TRBJ1-5; D may be TRBD1 (5 bases). Trimming took off 1 base at V and 11 bases at J, with 15 bases between the two ends. CDR1 and CDR2 (germline): LNHNV, YYDKDF (reference sequence). This CDR3 region has 14 residues. DNA for the CDR3: TGTGCCACCAGCAGAGGGCAGGGCCCCAGGGCCCAGCATTTT. It translates to CATSRGQGPRAQHF. The full variable domain, its missing parts supplied by reference TRBV15 and TRBJ1-5, is DAMVIQNPRYQVTQFGKPVTLSCSQTLNHNVMYWYQQKSSQAPKLLFHYYDKDFNNEADTPDNFQSRRPNTSFCFLDIRSPGLGDTAMYLCATSRGQGPRAQHFGDGTRLSIL.

This clone was seen only once. The V gene is TRBV4-2, the J gene TRBJ2-7, with D unclear. The CDR3 has 13 amino acids. Per the germline V gene, CDR1 is LGHNA and CDR2 is YNFKEQ. The V end lost 1 base, the J end lost 7 bases, and 11 bases lay between the germline ends. The CDR3 coding sequence is TGTGCCAGCAGCCAAGTAAGAGAATTGGAGCAGTACTTC. Translated: CASSQVRELEQYF.